These 22 T cell receptor beta chains share one sample of origin, sequenced in a study of CD8 T cells in ankylosing spondylitis. TCRdb reanalysed the 5' RACE reads using MiXCR and keeps one entry per CDR3 protein. The sample has 210,000 or so distinct CDR3 sequences; less than 9.5% are singletons. Sequencing was done on a sample of blood, either unsorted or a sorted T cell fraction (not recorded which). The receptors here all came from a female donor with ankylosing spondylitis or in good health (not recorded which).

This clonotype has just a few counts. The chain uses TRBV29-1 and TRBJ2-1, with 8 bases lining up with TRBD1. Germline CDR1 is SQVTM and CDR2 is ANQGSEA. Trimming took 6 bases from V and 8 from J; bases not matched to a gene: 15. CDR3 length: 15 residues. The CDR3 bases are TGCAGCGTCCCCGGACAGGGTGGACGTTTCGATGAGCAGTTCTTC. Translating it yields CSVPGQGGRFDEQFF.

This clonotype has a count of ten or more. The chain uses TRBV12-3 or TRBV12-4 and TRBJ2-1, with 11 bases lining up with TRBD2. Trimming cost V 3 bases and J 1 base; bases outside gene matches: 8. The CDR3 is 18 residues long. This CDR3 reads CASSFISGRARSYNEQFF. The CDR3 DNA is TGTGCCAGCAGTTTTATTAGCGGGAGGGCCAGGTCCTACAATGAGCAGTTCTTC.

This clonotype was seen ten or more times. J is TRBJ2-1 and V is TRBV10-3; 7 nucleotides line up with TRBD2. The trim removed 5 bases at V and 2 bases at J, leaving 3 bases unmatched. The CDR3 totals 14 residues. Per germline, CDR1 ENHRY and CDR2 SYGVKD. This CDR3 reads CAISTSGTYNEQFF. In DNA form, the CDR3 reads TGTGCCATCAGTACCAGCGGGACCTACAATGAGCAGTTCTTC.

This clonotype was observed a few times. The chain carries TRBV11-2 and TRBJ1-6; D is unclear. Trimming removed 5 bases from V and 5 bases from J, with 13 bases in between. The germline gives CDR1 SGHAT, CDR2 FQNNGV. This CDR3 is built from 15 residues. The CDR3 nucleotides are TGTGCCAGCAGCCTAGCTCGATCCAATAATTCACCCCTCCACTTT. It encodes CASSLARSNNSPLHF.

This clonotype has ten or more counts. The chain is built from TRBV2 and TRBJ2-2, with D tentatively TRBD2 (6 bases). This CDR3 has 15 residues. The germline V gene encodes CDR1 SNHLY and CDR2 FYNNEI. The ends were cut back, 2 bases at V and 2 bases at J, with 9 bases in the middle. CDR3: CASSELGGNTGELFF. The CDR3 region has the DNA TGTGCCAGCAGTGAATTGGGGGGAAACACCGGGGAGCTGTTTTTT.

Worth noting for this clonotype: Possible read error: a much larger clone is one base away. It is likely a read error, because the conserved phenylalanine at the end of the CDR3 is missing. The chain couples TRBV11-2 to TRBJ2-3; no clear D. V was pared by 5 bases and J by 5 bases, with 17 bases between. The length of the CDR3 is 15 residues. Germline V gives CDR1 SGHAT, CDR2 FQNNGV. CDR3 protein: CASSLRPIGRDTQYS. CDR3 bases: TGTGCCAGCAGCCTTAGACCTATAGGACGAGATACGCAGTATTCT.

There are many counts of this clonotype. V usage is TRBV11-2 and J usage is TRBJ2-3; a possible D gene is TRBD1 (5 bases). CDR1 is SGHAT, CDR2 FQNNGV, per germline. This CDR3 is 15 amino acids long. Trimming took 4 bases from V and 0 from J, leaving 11 bases between them. The CDR3 region is CASSWRTTSTDTQYF. Written as DNA, the CDR3 is TGTGCCAGCAGCTGGCGGACAACTAGCACAGATACGCAGTATTTT.

The chain links TRBV7-9 to TRBJ1-2; D uncertain. There are 17 residues in the CDR3. The V gene's germline CDR1 is SEHNR and CDR2 FQNEAQ (reference sequence). Trimming took 5 bases from V and 5 from J, leaving 24 bases between them. In nucleotides, the CDR3 is TGTGCCAGCAGCGGCTCAGGCCGTCTCTGGTTCGAATATGGCTACACCTTC. Its protein product is CASSGSGRLWFEYGYTF.

This rearrangement joins TRBV13 to TRBJ2-5; 9 nucleotides line up with TRBD1. In germline, CDR1 is PRHDT, CDR2 FYEKMQ (reference sequence). Losses at the gene ends were 3 bases for V and 4 bases for J; bases not matched to a gene: 3. The CDR3 consists of 14 residues. The CDR3 here is CASSFLTGGETQYF. The DNA of the CDR3 is TGTGCCAGCAGCTTTTTGACAGGGGGAGAGACCCAGTACTTC.

The chain carries TRBV11-2 and TRBJ1-1; D remains unclear. Germline V CDR1 and CDR2: SGHAT, FQNNGV. Trimming took 1 base from V and 0 from J, leaving 18 bases between them. This CDR3 is 18 amino acids long. The CDR3 sequence: CASSLVSPRRVLNTEAFF. CDR3 DNA: TGTGCCAGCAGCTTAGTAAGCCCCCGAAGAGTATTGAACACTGAAGCTTTCTTT.

This clonotype was seen only a few times. The V call is TRBV6-1, the J call TRBJ1-5, with a tentative D call TRBD1 (6 bases). V lost 7 bases to trimming and J lost 4 bases, with 14 bases between them. The CDR3 has 14 residues. Germline V CDR1 and CDR2: MNHNS, SASEGT. The CDR3 DNA is TGTGCCAGCACCGCCAGGGGAGGGAATCAGCCCCAGCATTTT. Its translation: CASTARGGNQPQHF.

This clonotype occurred a few times. The V and J genes are TRBV30 and TRBJ1-1; the D is unclear. Germline values: CDR1 GTSNPN, CDR2 SVGIG (reference sequence). V was clipped by 1 base and J by 3 bases, with 9 bases between them. There are 13 residues in the CDR3. The CDR3: CAWSERRDTEAFF. CDR3 in DNA: TGTGCCTGGAGTGAGAGGAGGGACACTGAAGCTTTCTTT.

The rearrangement uses TRBV6-1 and TRBJ2-1, with 11 bases fitting TRBD1. CDR1 is MNHNS and CDR2 is SASEGT in the germline V gene. V lost 6 bases to trimming and J lost 5 bases; unmatched junction nucleotides: 6. CDR3 length equals 15 residues. In nucleotides, the CDR3 is TGTGCCAGCAGGTGGACAGGGGGCCGGGACAATGAGCAGTTCTTC. Encoded protein: CASRWTGGRDNEQFF.

In the case of this clonotype: The junction and the germline gene differ at one end; a read error may be behind it. V and J are TRBV6-5 and TRBJ2-6; 8 bases line up with TRBD1. Germline lookup yields CDR1 MNHEY and CDR2 SVGAGI. The CDR3 sequence is 19 residues long. The CDR3 is CARSFRTGPRQGGANVLTF. CDR3 DNA sequence: TGTGCCCGCAGTTTTCGGACAGGGCCTCGCCAGGGTGGGGCCAACGTCCTGACTTTC.

This clonotype was detected a few times. V and J are TRBV11-2 and TRBJ2-1; 7 bases align to TRBD1. J was trimmed by 12 bases and V by 6 bases; bases with no gene match: 8. The CDR3 runs 12 residues. The germline V gene encodes CDR1 SGHAT and CDR2 FQNNGV. The CDR3 is CASRGGRQVQFF. The CDR3 DNA follows: TGTGCCAGCAGAGGGGGCCGCCAAGTGCAGTTCTTC. The entire variable domain, with the rest obtained from reference TRBV11-2 and TRBJ2-1, is as follows: EAGVAQSPRYKIIEKRQSVAFWCNPISGHATLYWYQQILGQGPKLLIQFQNNGVVDDSQLPKDRFSAERLKGVDSTLKIQPAKLEDSAVYLCASRGGRQVQFFGPGTRLTVL.

This clonotype was seen repeatedly, ten times or more. The chain recombines TRBV7-2 with TRBJ2-1; weak D call: TRBD2 (6 bases). The V end was cut by 1 base, the J end by 7 bases, with 14 bases between. The CDR3 contains 15 residues. Germline lookup yields CDR1 SGHTA and CDR2 FQGNSA. Written as DNA, the CDR3 is TGTGCCAGCAGCTTAGGGTTTAGCGGATTAAATGAGCAGTTCTTC. Its protein is CASSLGFSGLNEQFF.

This clonotype was found many times. The chain carries TRBV9 and TRBJ2-5, with D tentatively TRBD2 (6 bases). This CDR3 comprises 15 residues. V lost 2 bases and J lost 5, with 16 bases in between. CDR1 is SGDLS, CDR2 YYNGEE, per germline. The CDR3 protein is CASSVEGRWVETQYF. In nucleotides, the CDR3 is TGTGCCAGCAGCGTGGAGGGGCGATGGGTCGAGACCCAGTACTTC.

V is TRBV7-2 and J is TRBJ1-5; possible D gene TRBD1, 6 bases. The CDR3 loop spans 13 amino acids. The V and J ends lost 2 bases and 5 bases respectively, with 7 bases between them. Germline assignment: CDR1 SGHTA and CDR2 FQGNSA. Here the CDR3 reads CASSLRTDQPQHF. In nucleotides, the CDR3 is TGTGCCAGCAGCTTACGGACAGATCAGCCCCAGCATTTT.

This rearrangement joins TRBV6-1 to TRBJ2-7; 10 bases line up with TRBD2. CDR1 and CDR2 from the germline V gene are MNHNS and SASEGT. This CDR3 spans 17 amino acids. The junction had 14 bases not matched to a gene; V was cut back by 7 bases and J by 2 bases. The CDR3 sequence is CASIASHPGLAAYEQYF. The CDR3 DNA is TGTGCCAGCATCGCATCACATCCCGGACTAGCGGCCTACGAGCAGTACTTC.

This clonotype was picked up many times. V is TRBV29-1 and J is TRBJ1-2; D is uncertain. In germline, CDR1 is SQVTM, CDR2 ANQGSEA. The CDR3 extends over 14 amino acids. V lost 6 bases and J 4 bases, leaving 18 bases between the germline ends. CDR3 bases: TGCAGCGTCGAGACAAGCCTAGCCTCCTATGGCTACACCTTC. It translates to CSVETSLASYGYTF.

This clonotype was counted many times. The chain carries TRBV29-1 and TRBJ2-1; 15 nucleotides agree with TRBD2. The CDR3 consists of 14 residues. With V trimmed by 6 bases and J by 7 bases, 4 bases remained unmatched. Germline V gene lookup returns CDR1 SQVTM and CDR2 ANQGSEA. The CDR3 loop is CSVPGTSGRNEQFF. CDR3 DNA: TGCAGCGTCCCCGGGACTAGCGGGAGGAATGAGCAGTTCTTC.

This clonotype was recorded many times. The genes are TRBV7-2 and TRBJ2-7, with TRBD1 as a possible D gene (7 bases). Germline V gives CDR1 SGHTA, CDR2 FQGNSA. Trimming pared 4 bases from V and 3 bases from J, leaving 16 bases between. The CDR3 consists of 15 residues. The DNA for the CDR3 is TGTGCCAGCAGCTCCCCGGAGGGGGCTATCTACGAGCAGTACTTC. This translates into CASSSPEGAIYEQYF. Full variable domain (missing parts from reference TRBV7-2 and TRBJ2-7): GAGVSQSPSNKVTEKGKDVELRCDPISGHTALYWYRQSLGQGLEFLIYFQGNSAPDKSGLPSDRFSAERTGGSVSTLTIQRTQQEDSAVYLCASSSPEGAIYEQYFGPGTRLTVT.